The clone carrying this T cell receptor beta chain was seen a few times. Antigen unknown. The CDR3 is 14 residues long. The germline V gene has CDR1 KGHSH and CDR2 LQKENI. V shed 2 bases and J shed 2 bases, with 4 bases lying between them. The data were obtained in a study of blood T cells in healthy people across ages. Study results and caveats: Strong correlation was found linking TCR beta diversity to naive T cell percentage.

It was with a sample-barcoded 5' primer and a J-beta primer mix that a second PCR of roughly 6 to 12 cycles was run. A single record per CDR3 protein comes from TCRdb applying MiXCR to the 5' RACE reads. Among 600,000 to 900,000 distinct CDR3 sequences listed, roughly 25% were seen once. The sample also formed part of further work on T cells of mothers and their children. This second report adds: Three healthy Caucasian mothers and their six children donated. Similar effects of thymic selection on TCR recombination output were recorded in related and unrelated pairs. Sequencing revealed no T cell clones that were persistent and microchimeric.

The clonotype was recovered from a boy aged 5-17 years in good health. Material: blood. The genes are TRBV18 and TRBJ2-6; D remains unclear. The CDR3 loop is CASSPGPGANVLTF. CDR3 DNA: TGTGCCAGCTCACCAGGGCCTGGGGCCAACGTCCTGACTTTC.